These 28 T cell receptor beta chains were sequenced from one sample in a study of shared clonotypes between healthy human individuals. Profiled with immunoSEQ multiplex PCR; TCRdb holds only in-frame clones, not every one. The data show more than 2,000,000 clones, with about 92% seen just once and 0.39% held by the top ten. Material for sequencing was naive CD4+ T cells from PBMCs. This sample's subset: CD45RA+ positively selected. These receptors were collected from a man aged 18-30 years in good health. Some clones in this sample may be carry-over from other donors' samples.

DNA for the CDR3: TGCGCCAGCAGCCAAGTCCCCTCTCGGGGGGCGAAAGAAGCTTTCTTT. Encoded protein: CASSQVPSRGAKEAFF. V gene TRBV4-3 combines with J gene TRBJ1-1; the D gene is possibly TRBD1 (6 bases). CDR1 is LGHNA, CDR2 YSLEER, per germline. This CDR3 contains 16 residues. Trimming cost V 1 base and J 8 bases, with 20 bases left between them.

The chain recombines TRBV30 with TRBJ1-4, with 8 bases matching TRBD1. CDR3 length: 12 amino acids. Germline lookup yields CDR1 GTSNPN and CDR2 SVGIG (reference sequence). V was clipped by 6 bases and J by 8 bases; unmatched bases: 5. The CDR3 bases are TGTGCCTGCGGGACAGGATTGGAAAAACTGTTTTTT. Translated, it gives CACGTGLEKLFF.

V is TRBV19 and J is TRBJ1-5, with 8 bases identical to TRBD1. V shed 4 bases, J shed 7 bases, and the junction held 9 bases outside the gene matches. The CDR3 has 15 amino acids. Germline CDR1 is LNHDA and CDR2 is SQIVND (reference sequence). CDR3 DNA: TGTGCCAGTAGTACCGCCACAGGGGGTAGGCAGCCCCAGCATTTT. Its protein is CASSTATGGRQPQHF. Together with reference TRBV19 and TRBJ1-5, the CDR3 gives the full variable domain: DGGITQSPKYLFRKEGQNVTLSCEQNLNHDAMYWYRQDPGQGLRLIYYSQIVNDFQKGDIAEGYSVSREKKESFPLTVTSAQKNPTAFYLCASSTATGGRQPQHFGDGTRLSIL.

The J gene is TRBJ2-7, the V gene TRBV5-4; the match to TRBD1 covers 7 bases. Germline CDR1 is SGHNT and CDR2 is YYREEE (reference sequence). CDR3 length: 14 amino acids. Unmatched junction bases numbered 9, after V lost 4 bases and J lost 5 bases. CDR3 in DNA: TGTGCCAGCAGCAGAAAAACAGGGGACCACGAGCAGTACTTC. This gives the protein CASSRKTGDHEQYF.

The chain recombines TRBV28 with TRBJ2-1; 7 nucleotides agree with TRBD2. V gave up 2 bases and J gave up 15 bases; unmatched junction bases: 7. The CDR3 runs 12 residues. The germline V gene has CDR1 MDHEN and CDR2 SYDVKM. The CDR3 sequence is CASSLPLREWFF. The CDR3 bases are TGTGCCAGCAGTTTACCCTTGCGGGAGTGGTTCTTC.

The CDR3 sequence: CASSVSLGEETQYF. CDR3 DNA: TGTGCCAGCAGTGTATCGTTGGGGGAAGAGACCCAGTACTTC. The chain couples TRBV2 to TRBJ2-5; D is perhaps TRBD1 or TRBD2 (5 bases each). The ends were cut back, 4 bases at V and 3 bases at J, with 12 bases in the middle. The length of the CDR3 is 14 residues. Looked up from germline, CDR1 is SNHLY and CDR2 is FYNNEI.

The chain carries TRBV5-1 and TRBJ1-1, with 7 positions matching TRBD1. Germline-derived CDR1 and CDR2 are SGHRS and YFSETQ. V lost 3 bases and J lost 0; bases outside the gene matches: 5. This CDR3 has 15 residues. For the CDR3, the DNA is TGCGCCAGCAGCTCCCCGGGACAGCTGAACACTGAAGCTTTCTTT. Its protein is CASSSPGQLNTEAFF.

As regards this clone: A junction end diverges from the germline sequence, so it may reflect a read error. The CDR3, as DNA: TGTGCTAGTACTTGGCGCCCGGGCGATGAGCAGTTCTTC. Protein product: CASTWRPGDEQFF. J is TRBJ2-1 and V is TRBV19; D uncertain. CDR3 length: 13 amino acids. In germline, CDR1 is LNHDA, CDR2 SQIVND (reference sequence). The entire variable domain, with the rest obtained from reference TRBV19 and TRBJ2-1, is as follows: DGGITQSPKYLFRKEGQNVTLSCEQNLNHDAMYWYRQDPGQGLRLIYYSQIVNDFQKGDIAEGYSVSREKKESFPLTVTSAQKNPTAFYLCASTWRPGDEQFFGPGTRLTVL.

This sequence joins TRBV2 and TRBJ1-2; D unclear. Trimming pared 10 bases from V and 6 bases from J, leaving 18 bases between. The germline V gene encodes CDR1 SNHLY and CDR2 FYNNEI. There are 13 residues in the CDR3. In DNA form, the CDR3 reads TGTGCCATCTCACTCCAGGAGAGGAATGGCTACACCTTC. Translating gives CAISLQERNGYTF.

This clone came up a few times. The chain carries TRBV9 and TRBJ1-1, with D possibly matching TRBD1 (5 bases). V lost 2 bases, J lost 4 bases, and 9 bases lay in between. Germline V gives CDR1 SGDLS, CDR2 YYNGEE. The CDR3 length is 13 residues. The CDR3 DNA reads TGTGCCAGCAGCGTGGGGGTAGTCACTGAAGCTTTCTTT. Its translation is CASSVGVVTEAFF.

This clone is a singleton in its sample. The gene calls are TRBV25-1 and TRBJ1-6, with a possible D match to TRBD1 (5 bases). The V gene lost 8 bases and the J gene lost 9 bases, with 11 bases spanning the gap. The CDR3 runs 12 residues. Germline lookup yields CDR1 MGHDK and CDR2 SYGVNS. CDR3 region: CASREGVSPLHF. The CDR3 DNA is TGTGCCAGCCGCGAAGGGGTTTCACCCCTCCACTTT.

The rearrangement uses TRBV14 and TRBJ2-2; D uncertain. This CDR3 spans 14 amino acids. V lost 1 base, J lost 1 base, and 4 bases lay in between. CDR1 is SGHDN and CDR2 is FVKESK in the germline V gene. CDR3 in amino acids: CASSQVGNTGELFF. The CDR3 DNA is TGTGCCAGCAGCCAAGTAGGGAACACCGGGGAGCTGTTTTTT.

The gene calls are TRBV5-1 and TRBJ2-7; 8 bases match TRBD2. V lost 4 bases, J lost 5 bases, and 8 bases stayed unmatched. The CDR3 consists of 14 residues. Germline V CDR1 and CDR2: SGHRS, YFSETQ. The CDR3 coding sequence is TGCGCCAGCAGCCTGTACGCGGGGGGCGACGAGCAGTACTTC. Protein product: CASSLYAGGDEQYF. The variable domain in full, with the rest retrieved from reference TRBV5-1 and TRBJ2-7, is KAGVTQTPRYLIKTRGQQVTLSCSPISGHRSVSWYQQTPGQGLQFLFEYFSETQRNKGNFPGRFSGRQFSNSRSEMNVSTLELGDSALYLCASSLYAGGDEQYFGPGTRLTVT.

The chain couples TRBV5-1 to TRBJ2-3; TRBD1 might be the D (5 bases). The V end lost 1 base, the J end lost 4 bases, and 16 bases lay between the germline ends. In germline, CDR1 is SGHRS, CDR2 YFSETQ. The CDR3 is made up of 16 amino acids. The DNA for the CDR3 is TGCGCCAGCAGCTTGATGGCCGGGCAGGGCGCAGATACGCAGTATTTT. Its protein product is CASSLMAGQGADTQYF.

The chain recombines TRBV11-3 with TRBJ2-1; D may be TRBD2 (5 bases). The V end was cut by 5 bases, the J end by 0 bases, with 11 bases between. In germline, CDR1 is SGHNT, CDR2 YENEEA. CDR3 length: 15 residues. The CDR3 DNA follows: TGTGCCAGCAGCGCAGGACTCAGCTCCTACAATGAGCAGTTCTTC. This gives the protein CASSAGLSSYNEQFF.

This chain uses TRBV16 with TRBJ2-6; tentative D call: TRBD2 (6 bases). The germline CDR1 and CDR2 sequences are KGHSY and FQNENV. The CDR3 runs 18 residues. V was shortened by 4 bases and J by 0 bases, with 16 bases between the two germline ends. The CDR3 region has the DNA TGTGCCAGCAGCCTCAGCAATCCGGGGGACTCTGGGGCCAACGTCCTGACTTTC. Translating it yields CASSLSNPGDSGANVLTF.

This chain joins TRBV7-9 and TRBJ2-1, with D possibly TRBD1 on 6 matching bases. V dropped 3 bases and J dropped 5 bases, with 11 bases sitting between them. Germline loops: CDR1 SEHNR, CDR2 FQNEAQ (reference sequence). This CDR3 is 14 amino acids long. The CDR3 DNA reads TGTGCCAGCAGCTTTGGACAGCCCAACAATGAGCAGTTCTTC. This encodes CASSFGQPNNEQFF.

V is TRBV7-6 and J is TRBJ2-7, with D unclear. The germline V gene encodes CDR1 SGHVS and CDR2 FNYEAQ. CDR3 length: 13 residues. Trimming removed 5 bases from V and 3 bases from J, with 11 bases in between. Written as DNA, the CDR3 is TGTGCCAGCAGCCCTGCGACCGTCTACGAGCAGTACTTC. It yields the protein CASSPATVYEQYF.

Concerning this clone itself: The same CDR3 is also encoded by other DNA sequences in this sample. The J gene is TRBJ1-1, the V gene TRBV20-1; D is unclear. From germline, CDR1 is DFQATT and CDR2 SNEGSKA (reference sequence). CDR3 length equals 11 residues. V was trimmed by 3 bases and J by 1 base, leaving 3 bases between them. The CDR3 spells CSARSNTEAFF. CDR3 nucleotides: TGCAGTGCTAGGTCGAACACTGAAGCTTTCTTT.

The rearrangement uses TRBV7-6 and TRBJ2-7; 13 positions agree with TRBD2. V was pared by 8 bases and J by 4 bases, with 5 bases of the junction left unmatched. CDR3 length: 14 amino acids. Per germline, CDR1 SGHVS and CDR2 FNYEAQ. The CDR3 loop is CASGWTSGGYEQYF. DNA for the CDR3: TGTGCCAGCGGATGGACTAGCGGGGGATACGAGCAGTACTTC.

The V call is TRBV11-2, the J call TRBJ2-2; TRBD2 matches 12 bases. This CDR3 region has 16 residues. The J segment lost 0 bases and the V segment lost 8 bases, leaving 4 bases of the junction unmatched. The germline CDR1 and CDR2 sequences are SGHAT and FQNNGV. This CDR3 is CASGRLAGANTGELFF. CDR3 bases: TGTGCCAGCGGACGACTAGCGGGAGCGAACACCGGGGAGCTGTTTTTT.

The CDR3 DNA follows: TGTGCCAGCAGCCAGCAACCAGATACGCAGTATTTT. Amino acids: CASSQQPDTQYF. This rearrangement joins TRBV9 to TRBJ2-3; D remains unclear. V lost 4 bases and J 4 bases, leaving 7 bases between the germline ends. The CDR3 contains 12 residues. Germline lookup yields CDR1 SGDLS and CDR2 YYNGEE.

The V and J genes are TRBV19 and TRBJ1-2; D unresolved. The CDR3 covers 12 residues. Germline V gene sequence: CDR1 LNHDA, CDR2 SQIVND (reference sequence). The V and J ends lost 6 bases and 2 bases respectively, with 7 bases between them. The DNA of the CDR3 is TGTGCCAGTAGGAGCGCGAACTATGGCTACACCTTC. This codes for CASRSANYGYTF.

The V call is TRBV28, the J call TRBJ2-7; 7 positions agree with TRBD2. CDR1 MDHEN and CDR2 SYDVKM come from the germline V gene. The V gene end was trimmed by 4 bases and the J gene end by 1 base; junction bases not matched to a gene: 7. The CDR3 length is 15 residues. The CDR3 DNA follows: TGTGCCAGCAGTTCTAGTCGGACTAGTTCCTACGAGCAGTACTTC. The encoded protein is CASSSSRTSSYEQYF.

The chain links TRBV5-4 to TRBJ2-7; 11 nucleotides line up with TRBD2. Germline loops: CDR1 SGHNT, CDR2 YYREEE (reference sequence). V dropped 0 bases and J dropped 3; count of bases not matched to a gene: 8. CDR3 size: 17 residues. In DNA form, the CDR3 reads TGTGCCAGCAGCTTGGAAACTAGCGGGAGTTCTTACTACGAGCAGTACTTC. Protein: CASSLETSGSSYYEQYF.

The rearrangement links TRBV4-2 to TRBJ1-1, with TRBD1 matching over 8 bases. The germline V gene has CDR1 LGHNA and CDR2 YNFKEQ. V lost 2 bases and J lost 2; bases outside the gene matches: 4. The CDR3 contains 15 residues. CDR3 loop: CASSQLGTGNTEAFF. Written as DNA, the CDR3 is TGTGCCAGCAGCCAACTCGGGACAGGCAACACTGAAGCTTTCTTT.

The chain recombines TRBV7-9 with TRBJ2-6, with D possibly matching TRBD1 (6 bases). Germline loops: CDR1 SEHNR, CDR2 FQNEAQ (reference sequence). V lost 5 bases and J lost 4, with 21 bases in between. The CDR3 extends over 18 amino acids. Here the CDR3 reads CASSTGQPTLGGANVLTF. The CDR3 coding sequence is TGTGCCAGCAGCACCGGACAGCCCACGTTGGGGGGGGCCAACGTCCTGACTTTC.

This clone has more than one count but fewer than ten. The genes are TRBV2 and TRBJ1-5; the match to TRBD1 covers 7 bases. Germline loops: CDR1 SNHLY, CDR2 FYNNEI. This CDR3 region has 15 residues. J lost 2 bases, V lost 10 bases, and 11 bases had no gene match. The CDR3 nucleotides are TGTGCCACCACAGGGGCGGGAGCGGGCAATCAGCCCCAGCATTTT. This codes for CATTGAGAGNQPQHF.